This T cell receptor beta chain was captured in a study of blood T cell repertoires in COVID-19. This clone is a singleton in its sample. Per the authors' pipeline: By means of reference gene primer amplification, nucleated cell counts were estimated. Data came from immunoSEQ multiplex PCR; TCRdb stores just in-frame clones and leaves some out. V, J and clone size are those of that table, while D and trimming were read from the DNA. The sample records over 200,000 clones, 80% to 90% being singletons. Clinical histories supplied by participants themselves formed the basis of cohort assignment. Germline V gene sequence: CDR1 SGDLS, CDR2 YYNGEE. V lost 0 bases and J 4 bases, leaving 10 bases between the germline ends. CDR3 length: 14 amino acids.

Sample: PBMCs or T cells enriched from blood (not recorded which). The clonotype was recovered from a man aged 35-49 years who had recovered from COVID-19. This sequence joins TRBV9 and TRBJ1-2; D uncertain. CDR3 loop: CASSVEHSSYGYTF. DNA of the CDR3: TGTGCCAGCAGCGTAGAGCACAGCTCCTATGGCTACACCTTC.